This T cell receptor beta chain was documented in a study of cytomegalovirus exposure and HLA in healthy donors (dated by TCRdb to the late 2010s). Study-wide context: An earlier analysis of several hundred of the donors reported 250 to 300 Gb of sequence data and 100 million to 130 million unique TCR beta sequences from 190 million or so T cells. An early release that covered 500 to 800 HLA-typed donors contained about 290 gigabases of sequencing data and around 80 million unique TCR sequences. Among the approximately 430 genotyped donors, 75% to 90% belonged to the genetic ancestry cluster associated with self-reported Caucasian donors. The study was designed to test whether signatures of past pathogen exposure could be identified by cataloging public T cell receptors. The T cell repertoires of roughly 660 subjects were profiled by immunosequencing and related to cytomegalovirus serostatus. Besides the first cohort of 666 subjects, a separate validation cohort made up of 120 different subjects was used. The study combined high-throughput TCR immunosequencing, statistical association of individual TCRs with disease status, and machine learning to predict cytomegalovirus infection status. To study patterns of TCR occurrence, a later analysis re-analyzed previously published TCR beta repertoires from 666 donors and added high-resolution HLA genotyping. Rather than drawing on any new phenotypic data, the later analysis identified candidate immune exposures from TCR beta sequences and the way those sequences occurred across donors. In an earlier analysis of 500 to 650 of the donors, high-throughput TCR beta sequencing was used to judge whether each TCR beta V gene segment behaved as functional or pseudogenic. Donor age, sex, ethnicity and CMV serostatus were collected together with the repertoire data. Genome-wide SNP genotypes for about 60% of the roughly 670 donors were used in a later genetic analysis, which treated that subset as a discovery cohort. All discovery cohort repertoires had been generated on a single sequencing platform. Both class I and class II loci were covered by HLA typing, at four-digit resolution. Typing coverage differed by locus: A, B, C, DRB1 and DQB1 were typed in about 620-640 donors, DQA1 in 522, DPA1 in approximately 610, and DPB1 in just under 490. Because of strong linkage in the cohort, five DR-DQ haplotypes were treated as single units for association and clustering. Among a few hundred genotyped donors of the cohort, an average of around 240,000 unique TCR beta nucleotide sequences were sequenced per donor, 15% to 20% of them non-productive.

Libraries were made using the immunoSEQ multiplex PCR assay. For the multiplex PCR, a mixture combining 60 forward primers for TCR Vbeta segments and 13 reverse primers for TCR Jbeta segments was used. The CDR3 region of rearranged TCR beta genes was amplified from genomic DNA with a multiplex PCR assay. On the Illumina HiSeq System, the amplified TCR beta libraries were sequenced as 87-base-pair reads. The paper's data handling went like this. A later analysis tallied 80 million to 95 million unique TCR beta chains across the approximately 670 repertoires, and around 9.9 million of those chains were shared by two or more donors. To remove PCR and sequencing errors, raw reads were error-corrected and collapsed into unique sequences using a nearest-neighbor algorithm that merged closely related sequences. V, D and J gene segments were assigned by aligning CDR3 sequences to IMGT reference sequences. For a sequence to be retained, at least a six-nucleotide match to both a V gene segment and a J gene segment was required. Rearrangements were called productive when the CDR3 lacked stop codons and stayed in frame with V and J; all others were non-productive. CDR3 was defined by IMGT convention, running from the second conserved V-encoded cysteine to the conserved J-encoded phenylalanine. Sequences without an unambiguous match to a single V gene segment were excluded from the earlier analysis of a few hundred of the donors. In an earlier analysis of approximately 550 of the donors, V segments were called functional above 56.7% productive rearrangements and were called segregating when the between-donor standard deviation exceeded 5%. A statistical classification framework was developed to diagnose cytomegalovirus status using the catalog of TCR beta chain sequences. In a later analysis, TCR nucleotide sequences were compared against IMGT/GENE-DB human TR gene sequences so that V and J genes could be assigned. A later analysis assigned CDR3 sequences and most-parsimonious VDJ recombination scenarios with the TCRdist pipeline. A later analysis defined each TCR beta chain by its CDR3 amino acid sequence plus V-gene family, and excluded reads lacking a unique V-gene family. To address suspected cross-contamination and a sequencing artifact, a later analysis removed approximately 590 highly shared, low-generation-probability nucleotide sequences. For each public chain, a later analysis derived a clonal expansion index from normalized ranks of inferred template counts within each repertoire. A later analysis computed generation probabilities with a VDJ recombination model fitted to out-of-frame rearrangements, and checked the results against IGoR. In a later analysis, TCR-TCR, TCR-HLA and TCR-CMV co-occurrence was scored with hypergeometric tests, and a repertoire-size bias correction was applied to TCR pairs. In a later analysis, false discovery rates were estimated by permuting HLA or CMV assignments 20 times. In a later analysis, co-occurring TCRs were grouped with DBSCAN, and TCRdist sequence similarity was added when clustering was performed within HLA-allele-positive subsets. Repertoires with fewer than 30,000 or more than 120,000 public chains, plus five repertoires with anomalous nucleotide sharing, were excluded from co-occurrence clustering. Held by TCRdb, this immuneACCESS table contains in-frame sequences only and omits some clones. Under half of the omission traces to an unresolved V gene where checked; the cause of the rest is unknown. V, J and clone size reflect that table, while D and trimming were determined from the DNA. The table for this sample lists roughly 160,000 clones; roughly 83% of them were counted only once. The ten biggest clones cover 0.95% to 1.5% of the sample.

General conclusions and limits of the study: A later genetic analysis associated a missense DCLRE1C variant with V-gene and J-gene trimming of TCR beta chains, and an independent cohort replicated the association. Strong co-occurrence of HLA alleles, especially DR and DQ, made assigning TCR associations to individual alleles difficult. The authors suggested that the approach could potentially be extended to other disease states and immunological phenotypes. Because HLA typing was missing for some donors at each locus, association tests included only the typed subset. In a later analysis, HLA-associated TCR beta chains showed more clonal expansion and lower generation probabilities than non-associated chains that were equally common. A later analysis found that TCR association rates varied across HLA loci, with DRB1 alleles showing the most associated TCRs and HLA-C alleles the fewest. A later analysis associated roughly 17,000 TCR beta sequences with specific HLA alleles at a false discovery rate of 0.05. According to a later analysis, parvovirus B19, influenza, CMV and Epstein-Barr virus appeared linked to several top co-occurrence clusters. Roughly uniform sequencing depth across donors was assumed in presence/absence analyses, although this assumption may not hold. In a later genetic analysis, fewer N-insertions in productive TCRs were reported among donors in an Asian-associated ancestry cluster than the roughly 700-donor mean. This cohort had only TCR beta chains sequenced, and the lack of alpha or paired-chain data limited which features could be detected. A further reported finding was that TCR beta sequences accurately predicted the HLA-A and HLA-B alleles for most subjects in the first cohort. A later analysis found that most CMV-associated TCR beta chains appeared HLA-restricted, with HLA associations seemingly driven largely by CMV exposure. Most TCR sequences were observed very rarely across donors, whereas some public TCRs were present in many individuals. A total of 164 TCR beta chains were listed by the study as associated with cytomegalovirus. Some IMGT-functional V segments, including TRBV6-2 and TRBV6-3, could not be distinguished by the 87-base-pair reads and were therefore excluded. The only immune exposure information available for the cohort was CMV serostatus. Broadly in line with IMGT annotations, most TCR beta V segments showed up in productive rearrangements about 87% or about 30% of the time in an earlier analysis of about 500 of the donors. In vitro tests confirmed that a few of the cytomegalovirus-associated TCR beta chains recognize cytomegalovirus antigens. Linkage disequilibrium might explain the correlated functional status among segregating V segments, but an unknown experimental factor could not be ruled out. In both the original and validation cohorts, the classifier was reported to diagnose cytomegalovirus status with high specificity and sensitivity. A cluster of highly shared sequence variants was judged likely to represent a technical artifact of the sequencing pipeline. About 17 rarely observed V segments, including chromosome 9 orphons, were excluded from the earlier analysis of a few hundred of the donors because counts were too low.

The cohort consisted of 650 to 700 healthy bone marrow donors. At the time of sampling, every cohort member was nominally healthy, though immune exposures that went unrecorded were likely present. The donor was CMV seronegative and belonged to the group of 350 to 400 seronegative cohort members. A peripheral blood sample was collected from each donor, and TCR beta sequencing was performed on peripheral blood mononuclear cells. The Qiagen DNeasy Blood Extraction Kit was used to extract genomic DNA from the blood cell samples. As to this clone: The specificity of this receptor is unknown. The record has no base qualities; no much larger clone is one base away.

The CDR3 measures 15 amino acids from cysteine to phenylalanine. Kept here is only the CDR3 DNA, which spans 45 bases and is read in frame from base 1. Here V drops 8 bases and J drops 4 bases, and the junction holds 12 bases not matched to any gene. Per the germline V gene (reference sequence), MNHNY is the CDR1 and SVGAGI is the CDR2. The source is a boy aged 2-9 years in good health and CMV-seronegative. The sequencing sample was made of PBMCs. The sequence links TRBV6-6 to TRBJ1-1, and TRBD1 aligns with 8 junction nucleotides. The DNA sequence is as follows: TGTGCCAGCGGAGGACAGGGTTCAGTCTCCACTGAAGCTTTCTTT. It codes for CASGGQGSVSTEAFF.